One and the same sample provided the 2 T cell receptor beta chains below, sequenced in a study of identical twins. TCRdb reanalysed the 5' RACE reads using MiXCR and keeps one entry per CDR3 protein. The sample carries 430,000 or so distinct CDR3 sequences, roughly a quarter recorded once. Another study also made use of these data, one on T cells expressing NK-cell markers.

Specimen: CD4+ T cells sorted from blood. The receptors here all came from a young woman in good health.

V gene TRBV7-3 combines with J gene TRBJ1-5, with D possibly being TRBD1 (6 bases). Germline CDR1 is SGHTA and CDR2 is FQGTGA. V lost 5 bases and J 5 bases, leaving 16 bases between the germline ends. The CDR3 contains 15 residues. Written as DNA, the CDR3 is TGTGCCAGCAGCCCGCCGGGGGGGCTGGATCAGCCCCAGCATTTT. Its protein product is CASSPPGGLDQPQHF.

V usage is TRBV11-2 and J usage is TRBJ2-6; D is perhaps TRBD1 or TRBD2 (6 bases each). V gave up 7 bases and J gave up 2 bases, with 18 bases separating them. CDR3 length equals 17 residues. Germline values: CDR1 SGHAT, CDR2 FQNNGV. The CDR3 reads CASILDQRGAGANVLTF. The CDR3 region has the DNA TGTGCCAGCATACTCGATCAGAGGGGGGCTGGGGCCAACGTCCTGACTTTC.